This T cell receptor (beta chain) is from a study of CD8+CD57+ T cells in acquired aplastic anemia. Whole-study context: Sorted CD4+ and CD8+ cells yielded DNA averaging about 2.9 ug. Overall study findings and caveats: Sharing between patients and controls was observed for twenty-nine CD8+ CDR3 sequences.

Note on this clonotype: Its target is unknown. No conserved phenylalanine or tryptophan is present at the end of the CDR3, so a read error is the likely explanation. No DNA is shown, since the ends of the CDR3 on it are uncertain; the CDR3 is the one TCRdb lists.

Patients sequenced had flow cytometry evidence of CD8+CD57+ cell expansion. The diagnosis in all patients was severe acquired aplastic anemia. Patient blood was sampled before any therapy had been received. Genomic DNA served as template for TCR beta VDJ and CDR3 profiling. TCRdb reprocessed the reads with MiXCR, giving one entry per CDR3 protein. The data show approximately 250,000 distinct CDR3 sequences, roughly 82% seen once. Source material: sorted CD4+, CD8+, or CD8+CD57+ T cells (not recorded which) from PBMCs. The sequence was obtained from a human donor with aplastic anemia.

CDR3 region: CASTLARVPDGANV. This chain links TRBV7-6 with TRBJ2-3; TRBD1 is taken as the D call from the table, unchecked against the DNA. The germline V gene encodes CDR1 SGHVS and CDR2 FNYEAQ. The CDR3 numbers 14 amino acids, ends counted.